The present T cell receptor (beta chain) was sequenced within a study of blood T cell repertoires in COVID-19. Study members were between about 18 and 90 years old and lived in 24 US regions. Categorization into cohorts depended on clinical history that participants reported. Sequencing was performed with immunoSEQ multiplex PCR; in TCRdb, only in-frame clones are kept and a portion is missing. The table shows about 210,000 clones, with around 80% occurring only once. The clonotype comes from a man aged 25 to 40 with acute COVID-19. The sample was PBMCs or T cells enriched from blood (not recorded which).

CDR3: CATSRPTGPNTGELFF. The CDR3 nucleotides read TGTGCCACCAGCAGGCCGACAGGCCCGAACACCGGGGAGCTGTTTTTT. The chain links TRBV15 to TRBJ2-2; TRBD1 is a possible D gene (6 bases). Trimming took 3 bases from V and 0 from J, leaving 11 bases between them. Germline CDR1 and CDR2: LNHNV and YYDKDF (reference sequence). The CDR3 is 16 amino acids.